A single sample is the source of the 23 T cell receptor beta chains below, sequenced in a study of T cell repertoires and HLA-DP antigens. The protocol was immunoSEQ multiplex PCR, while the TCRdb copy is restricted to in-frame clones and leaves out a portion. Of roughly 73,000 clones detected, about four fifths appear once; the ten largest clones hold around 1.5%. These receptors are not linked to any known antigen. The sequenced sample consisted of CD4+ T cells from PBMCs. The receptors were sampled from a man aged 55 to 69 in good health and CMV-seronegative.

CDR3 sequence (DNA): TGTGCCAGCAGCTTAGTCCCCTCCGGGGACTATGGCTACACCTTC. Residues: CASSLVPSGDYGYTF. This rearrangement joins TRBV7-2 to TRBJ1-2; the D is unclear. CDR1 SGHTA and CDR2 FQGNSA come from the germline V gene. The CDR3 covers 15 residues. The ends were cut back, 1 base at V and 3 bases at J, with 12 bases in the middle.

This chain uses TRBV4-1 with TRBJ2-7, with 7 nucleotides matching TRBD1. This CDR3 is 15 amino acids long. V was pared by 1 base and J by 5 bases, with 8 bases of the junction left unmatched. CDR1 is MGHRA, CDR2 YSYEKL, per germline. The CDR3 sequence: CASSQVDRERNEQYF. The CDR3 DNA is TGCGCCAGCAGCCAAGTAGACAGGGAACGCAACGAGCAGTACTTC.

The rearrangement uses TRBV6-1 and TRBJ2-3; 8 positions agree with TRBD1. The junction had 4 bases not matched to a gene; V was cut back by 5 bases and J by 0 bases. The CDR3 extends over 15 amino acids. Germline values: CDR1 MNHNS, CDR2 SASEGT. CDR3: CASSSTGASTDTQYF. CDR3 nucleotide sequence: TGTGCCAGCAGTTCGACAGGGGCTAGCACAGATACGCAGTATTTT.

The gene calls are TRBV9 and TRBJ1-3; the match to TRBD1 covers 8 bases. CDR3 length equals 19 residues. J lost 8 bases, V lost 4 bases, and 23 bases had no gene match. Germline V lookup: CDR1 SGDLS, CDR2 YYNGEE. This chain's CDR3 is CASSPRGGRGRGVKDTIYF. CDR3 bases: TGTGCCAGCAGCCCTAGAGGTGGCAGGGGGCGAGGGGTCAAGGACACCATATATTTT.

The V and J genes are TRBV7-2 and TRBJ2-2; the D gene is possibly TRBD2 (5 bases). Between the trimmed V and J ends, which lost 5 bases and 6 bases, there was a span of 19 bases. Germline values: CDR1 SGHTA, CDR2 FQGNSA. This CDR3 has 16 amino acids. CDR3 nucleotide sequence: TGTGCCAGCAGCAATACACAACCGGGAACACCCGGGGAGCTGTTTTTT. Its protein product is CASSNTQPGTPGELFF. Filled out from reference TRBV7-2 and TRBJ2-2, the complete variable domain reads GAGVSQSPSNKVTEKGKDVELRCDPISGHTALYWYRQSLGQGLEFLIYFQGNSAPDKSGLPSDRFSAERTGGSVSTLTIQRTQQEDSAVYLCASSNTQPGTPGELFFGEGSRLTVL.

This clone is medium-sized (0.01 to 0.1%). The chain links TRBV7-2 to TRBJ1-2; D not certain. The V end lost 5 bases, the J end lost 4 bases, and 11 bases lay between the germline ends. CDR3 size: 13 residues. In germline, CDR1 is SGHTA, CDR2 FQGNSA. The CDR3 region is CASSNTFGYGYTF. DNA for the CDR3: TGTGCCAGCAGCAACACCTTCGGCTATGGCTACACCTTC.

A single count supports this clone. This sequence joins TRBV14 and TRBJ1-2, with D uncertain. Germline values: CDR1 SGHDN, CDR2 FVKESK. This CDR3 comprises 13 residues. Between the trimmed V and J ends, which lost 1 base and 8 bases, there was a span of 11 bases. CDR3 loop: CASSQGSRYGYTF. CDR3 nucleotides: TGTGCCAGCAGCCAAGGGTCCCGTTACGGCTACACCTTC.

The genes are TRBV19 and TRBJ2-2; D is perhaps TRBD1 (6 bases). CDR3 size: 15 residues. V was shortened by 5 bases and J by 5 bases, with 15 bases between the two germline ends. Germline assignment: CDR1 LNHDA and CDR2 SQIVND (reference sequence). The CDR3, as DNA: TGTGCCAGTAGTTCACAAAACAGGGTTACCGGGGAGCTGTTTTTT. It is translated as CASSSQNRVTGELFF.

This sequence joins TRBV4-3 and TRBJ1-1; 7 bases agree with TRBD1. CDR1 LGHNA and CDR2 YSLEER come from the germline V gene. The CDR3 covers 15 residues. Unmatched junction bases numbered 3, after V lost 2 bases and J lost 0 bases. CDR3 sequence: CASSQRDSMNTEAFF. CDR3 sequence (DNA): TGCGCCAGCAGCCAAAGGGACAGCATGAACACTGAAGCTTTCTTT.

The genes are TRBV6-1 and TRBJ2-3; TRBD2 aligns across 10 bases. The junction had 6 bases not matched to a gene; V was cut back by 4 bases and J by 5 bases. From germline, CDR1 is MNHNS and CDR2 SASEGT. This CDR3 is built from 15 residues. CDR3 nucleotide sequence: TGTGCCAGCAGTGTAGGACTAGCGGCACAAGATACGCAGTATTTT. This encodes CASSVGLAAQDTQYF.

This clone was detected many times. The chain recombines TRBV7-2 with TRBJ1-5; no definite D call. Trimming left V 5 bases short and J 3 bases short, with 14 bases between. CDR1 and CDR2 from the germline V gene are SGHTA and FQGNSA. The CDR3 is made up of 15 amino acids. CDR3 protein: CASSLLGLDNQPQHF. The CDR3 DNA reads TGTGCCAGCAGCCTCCTGGGTTTGGACAATCAGCCCCAGCATTTT.

The CDR3 here is CASSPKTGDEQYV. CDR3 bases: TGTGCCAGCTCACCCAAGACAGGGGACGAGCAGTACGTC. The chain carries TRBV18 and TRBJ2-7; 8 bases fit TRBD1. CDR1 and CDR2 from the germline V gene are KGHSH and LQKENI. With V trimmed by 3 bases and J by 5 bases, 3 bases remained unmatched. This CDR3 region has 13 residues.

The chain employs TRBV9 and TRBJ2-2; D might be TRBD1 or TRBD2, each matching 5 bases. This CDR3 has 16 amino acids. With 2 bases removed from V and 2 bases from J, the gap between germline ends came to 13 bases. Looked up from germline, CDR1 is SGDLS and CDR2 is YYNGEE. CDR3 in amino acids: CASSVAGTINTGELFF. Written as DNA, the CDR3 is TGTGCCAGCAGCGTCGCCGGGACGATTAACACCGGGGAGCTGTTTTTT. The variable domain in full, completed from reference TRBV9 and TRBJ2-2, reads DSGVTQTPKHLITATGQRVTLRCSPRSGDLSVYWYQQSLDQGLQFLIQYYNGEERAKGNILERFSAQQFPDLHSELNLSSLELGDSALYFCASSVAGTINTGELFFGEGSRLTVL.

For the CDR3, the DNA is TGTGCCAGCAGTTACGGGATCTGGGCAGTGGGGGAGACCCAGTACTTC. It is translated as CASSYGIWAVGETQYF. The chain joins TRBV6-7 to TRBJ2-5; D unclear. TRBV6-7 is sorted into the ORF group, with uncertain function. V was cut by 2 bases and J by 5 bases, with 18 bases left in between. The CDR3 is made up of 16 amino acids.

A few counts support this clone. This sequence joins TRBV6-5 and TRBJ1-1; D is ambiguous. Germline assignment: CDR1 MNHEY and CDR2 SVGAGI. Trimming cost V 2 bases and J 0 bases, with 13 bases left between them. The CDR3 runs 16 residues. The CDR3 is CASSYDLRVMNTEAFF. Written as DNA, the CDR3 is TGTGCCAGCAGTTACGACTTAAGGGTCATGAACACTGAAGCTTTCTTT.

CDR3 nucleotides: TGTGCCAGCAGCCAAGAACTAGCGGGGGGGCAGTACTTC. Translating gives CASSQELAGGQYF. The chain carries TRBV14 and TRBJ2-7; TRBD2 agrees at 12 bases. V dropped 0 bases and J dropped 9; count of bases not matched to a gene: 0. Germline loops: CDR1 SGHDN, CDR2 FVKESK. CDR3 length: 13 amino acids.

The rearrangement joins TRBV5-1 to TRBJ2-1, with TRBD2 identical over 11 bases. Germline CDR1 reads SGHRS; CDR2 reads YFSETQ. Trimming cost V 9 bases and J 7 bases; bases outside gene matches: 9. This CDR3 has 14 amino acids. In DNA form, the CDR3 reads TGCGCCATCAGGCGACTAGCGGGAAGGAATGAGCAGTTCTTC. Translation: CAIRRLAGRNEQFF.

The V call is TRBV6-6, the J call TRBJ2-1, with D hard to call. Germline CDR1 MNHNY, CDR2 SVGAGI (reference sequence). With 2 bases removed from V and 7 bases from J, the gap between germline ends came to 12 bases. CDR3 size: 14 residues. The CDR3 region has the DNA TGTGCCAGCAGTTACGGGCCCTCCCGAAATGAGCAGTTCTTC. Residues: CASSYGPSRNEQFF.

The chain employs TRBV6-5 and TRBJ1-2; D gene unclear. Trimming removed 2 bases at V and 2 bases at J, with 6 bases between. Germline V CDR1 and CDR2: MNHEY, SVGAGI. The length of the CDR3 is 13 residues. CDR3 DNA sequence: TGTGCCAGCAGTTACGTAGAGAACTATGGCTACACCTTC. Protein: CASSYVENYGYTF.

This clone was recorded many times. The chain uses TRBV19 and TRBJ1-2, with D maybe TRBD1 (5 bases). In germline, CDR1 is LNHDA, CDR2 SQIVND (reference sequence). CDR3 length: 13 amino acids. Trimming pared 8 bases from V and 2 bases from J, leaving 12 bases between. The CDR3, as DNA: TGTGCCAGTTCAGGGACGGTGAACTATGGCTACACCTTC. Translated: CASSGTVNYGYTF.

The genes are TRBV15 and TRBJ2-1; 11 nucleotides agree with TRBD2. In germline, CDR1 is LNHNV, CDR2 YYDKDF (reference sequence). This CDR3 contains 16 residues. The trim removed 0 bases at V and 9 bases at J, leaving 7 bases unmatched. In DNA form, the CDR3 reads TGTGCCACCAGCAGAGATTTAGCGGGGGGGTTTGGTGAGCAGTTCTTC. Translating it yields CATSRDLAGGFGEQFF.

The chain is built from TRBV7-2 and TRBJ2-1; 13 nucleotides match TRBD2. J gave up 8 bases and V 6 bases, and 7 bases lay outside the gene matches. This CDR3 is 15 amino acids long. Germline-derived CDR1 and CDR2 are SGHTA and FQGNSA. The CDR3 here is CASRTGTSGVYEQFF. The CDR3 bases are TGTGCCAGCAGAACCGGGACTAGCGGGGTATATGAGCAGTTCTTC.

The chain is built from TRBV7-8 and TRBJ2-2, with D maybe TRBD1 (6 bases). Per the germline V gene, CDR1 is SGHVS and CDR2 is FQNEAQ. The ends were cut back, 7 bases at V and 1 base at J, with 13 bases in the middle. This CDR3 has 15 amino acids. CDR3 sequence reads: CASNLGHLNTGELFF. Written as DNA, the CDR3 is TGTGCCAGCAACTTGGGACACCTGAACACCGGGGAGCTGTTTTTT. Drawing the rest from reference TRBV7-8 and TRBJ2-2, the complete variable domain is GAGVSQSPRYKVAKRGQDVALRCDPISGHVSLFWYQQALGQGPEFLTYFQNEAQLDKSGLPSDRFFAERPEGSVSTLKIQRTQQEDSAVYLCASNLGHLNTGELFFGEGSRLTVL.